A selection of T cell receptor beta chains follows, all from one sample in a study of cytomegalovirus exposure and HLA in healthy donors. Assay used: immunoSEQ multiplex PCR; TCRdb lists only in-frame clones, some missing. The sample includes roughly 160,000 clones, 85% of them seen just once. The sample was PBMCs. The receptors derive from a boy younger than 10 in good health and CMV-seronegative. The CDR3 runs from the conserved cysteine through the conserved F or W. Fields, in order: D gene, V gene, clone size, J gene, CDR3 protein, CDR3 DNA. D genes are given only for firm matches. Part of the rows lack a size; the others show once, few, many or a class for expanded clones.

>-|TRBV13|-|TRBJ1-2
CASSLDLGGSNYGYTF
TGTGCCAGCAGCTTAGATCTGGGAGGGTCTAACTATGGCTACACCTTC
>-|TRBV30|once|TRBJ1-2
CAWSVTAVRGYTF
TGTGCCTGGAGTGTAACGGCGGTGCGGGGCTACACCTTC
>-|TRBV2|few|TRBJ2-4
CASSGVAIQYF
TGTGCCAGCAGCGGGGTCGCCATTCAGTACTTC
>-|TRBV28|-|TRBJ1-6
CASSFLEDLQSPLHF
TGTGCCAGCAGTTTTCTGGAGGATCTCCAATCACCCCTCCACTTT
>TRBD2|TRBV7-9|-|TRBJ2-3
CSSSSLSGTRGDTQYF
TGTTCCAGCAGCTCCCTTAGCGGGACCAGGGGAGATACGCAGTATTTT
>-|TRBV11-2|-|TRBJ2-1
CASSTTLTVNEQFF
TGTGCCAGCAGCACTACACTGACCGTCAATGAGCAGTTCTTC
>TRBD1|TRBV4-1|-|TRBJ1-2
CASSQEKPGTGRRYTF
TGCGCCAGCAGCCAAGAGAAACCCGGGACAGGGAGACGCTACACCTTC
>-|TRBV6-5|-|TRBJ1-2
CASSSGRGFGYTF
TGTGCCAGCAGTTCTGGCAGGGGATTTGGCTACACCTTC
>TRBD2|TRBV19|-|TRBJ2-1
CASSMELAGGLVKDEQFF
TGTGCCAGTAGTATGGAACTAGCGGGAGGGCTGGTTAAGGATGAGCAGTTCTTC
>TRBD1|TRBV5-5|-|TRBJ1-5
CASSLTDRGWIQPQHF
TGTGCCAGCAGCTTAACGGACAGGGGTTGGATTCAGCCCCAGCATTTT
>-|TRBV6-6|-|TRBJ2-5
CASSSGVRLETQYF
TGTGCCAGCAGCTCAGGGGTTAGGCTAGAGACCCAGTACTTC
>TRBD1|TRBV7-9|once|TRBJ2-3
CASSSGTGHTDTQYF
TGTGCCAGCAGCTCCGGGACAGGACACACAGATACGCAGTATTTT
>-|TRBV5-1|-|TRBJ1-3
CASSLDRAPGNTIYF
TGCGCCAGCAGCTTGGACAGGGCGCCGGGAAACACCATATATTTT
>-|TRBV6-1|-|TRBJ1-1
CASKSVGARNTEAFF
TGTGCCAGCAAGTCCGTAGGGGCGAGGAACACTGAAGCTTTCTTT
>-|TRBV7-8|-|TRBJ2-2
CASSPTGRGIGELFF
TGTGCCAGCAGCCCTACAGGGCGGGGGATCGGGGAGCTGTTTTTT
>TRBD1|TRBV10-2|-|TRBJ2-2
CASSARPGTGGNTGELFF
TGCGCCAGCAGTGCAAGGCCCGGGACAGGGGGAAACACCGGGGAGCTGTTTTTT
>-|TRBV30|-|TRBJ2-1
CAWITGSSYNEQFF
TGTGCCTGGATTACGGGGTCCTCCTACAATGAGCAGTTCTTC
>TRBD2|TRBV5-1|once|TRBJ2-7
CASSLGLAGLSYEQYF
TGCGCCAGCAGCTTGGGACTAGCGGGATTATCCTACGAGCAGTACTTC
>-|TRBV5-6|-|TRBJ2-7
CASSPDLSSYEQYF
TGTGCCAGCAGCCCGGACTTATCCTCCTACGAGCAGTACTTC
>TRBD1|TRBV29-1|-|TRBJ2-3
CSVPWGQVRDTQYF
TGCAGCGTCCCCTGGGGACAGGTGAGAGATACGCAGTATTTT
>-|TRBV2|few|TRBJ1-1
CASSEEGINTEAFF
TGTGCCAGCAGTGAGGAGGGCATAAACACTGAAGCTTTCTTT
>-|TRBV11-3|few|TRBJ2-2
CASSTGTGELFF
TGTGCCAGCAGCACAGGGACCGGGGAGCTGTTTTTT
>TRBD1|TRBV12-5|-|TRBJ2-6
CASAPTGGRTGANVLTF
TGTGCTAGTGCCCCGACAGGGGGGAGGACTGGGGCCAACGTCCTGACTTTC
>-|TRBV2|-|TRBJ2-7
CASSEAGGAAEQYF
TGTGCCAGCAGTGAAGCGGGGGGGGCGGCCGAGCAGTACTTC
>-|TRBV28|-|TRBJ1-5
CASKIQGSNQPQHF
TGTGCCAGCAAGATACAGGGTTCCAATCAGCCCCAGCATTTT
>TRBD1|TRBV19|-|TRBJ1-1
CASTGQGASEAFF
TGTGCCAGTACTGGACAGGGGGCAAGTGAAGCTTTCTTT
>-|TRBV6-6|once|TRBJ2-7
CASGGAVSYEQYF
TGTGCCAGCGGTGGGGCAGTGTCCTACGAGCAGTACTTC
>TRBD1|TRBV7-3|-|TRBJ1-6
CASSSNRGASPLHF
TGTGCCAGCAGCTCTAACAGGGGGGCATCACCCCTCCACTTT
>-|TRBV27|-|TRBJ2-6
CASSFQGSGANVLTF
TGTGCCAGCAGTTTCCAGGGCTCTGGGGCCAACGTCCTGACTTTC
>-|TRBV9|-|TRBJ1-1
CASSVEGKGDEAFF
TGTGCCAGCAGCGTAGAGGGGAAGGGGGATGAAGCTTTCTTT
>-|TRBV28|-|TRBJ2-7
CASSSSQGPSDEQYF
TGTGCCAGCAGTTCCTCACAGGGACCCTCCGACGAGCAGTACTTC
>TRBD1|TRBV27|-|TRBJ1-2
CASSSPRTGNYGYTF
TGTGCCAGCAGTTCCCCCCGGACAGGAAACTATGGCTACACCTTC
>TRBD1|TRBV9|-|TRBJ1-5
CASGRYGTGDQPQHF
TGTGCCAGCGGCCGGTACGGGACAGGGGATCAGCCCCAGCATTTT
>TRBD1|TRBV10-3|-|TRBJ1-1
CAINGTGGETRTEAFF
TGTGCCATCAATGGGACAGGGGGCGAGACGAGGACTGAAGCTTTCTTT
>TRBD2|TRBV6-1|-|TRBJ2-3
CASSVTGLAGARTDTQYF
TGTGCCAGCAGTGTAACAGGCCTAGCGGGAGCCAGAACAGATACGCAGTATTTT
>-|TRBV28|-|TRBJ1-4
CASTAGGTPPSIFF
TGTGCCAGCACAGCGGGAGGGACACCCCCCTCGATTTTTTTT
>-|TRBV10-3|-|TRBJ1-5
CAIRQGTGQPQHF
TGTGCCATCAGACAGGGTACTGGGCAGCCCCAGCATTTT
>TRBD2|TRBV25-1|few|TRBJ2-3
CASTKSGGSTDTQYF
TGTGCCAGCACTAAAAGCGGGGGTTCCACAGATACGCAGTATTTT
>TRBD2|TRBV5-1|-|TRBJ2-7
CASSHMVAGSYEQYF
TGCGCCAGCAGCCATATGGTAGCGGGATCCTACGAGCAGTACTTC
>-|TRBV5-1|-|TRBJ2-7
CASSLDSFDEQYF
TGCGCCAGCAGCTTGGACAGTTTCGACGAGCAGTACTTC
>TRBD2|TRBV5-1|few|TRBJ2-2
CASGQREAGELFF
TGCGCCAGCGGTCAGCGGGAGGCCGGGGAGCTGTTTTTT
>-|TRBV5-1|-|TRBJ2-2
CASRLWTVSPTGELFF
TGCGCCAGCAGACTTTGGACAGTCTCCCCTACCGGGGAGCTGTTTTTT
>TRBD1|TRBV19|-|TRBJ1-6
CASSTRDSGTGAPNSPLHF
TGTGCCAGTAGTACTCGTGATTCCGGGACAGGGGCCCCGAATTCACCCCTCCACTTT
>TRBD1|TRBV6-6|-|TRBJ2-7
CASSQTGYEQYF
TGTGCCAGCAGCCAGACAGGGTACGAGCAGTACTTC
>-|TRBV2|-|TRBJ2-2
CASRVTNTGELFF
TGTGCCAGCAGGGTAACAAACACCGGGGAGCTGTTTTTT
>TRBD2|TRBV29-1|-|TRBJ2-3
CSVDSSGGYTDTQYF
TGCAGCGTTGACAGTAGCGGGGGATACACAGATACGCAGTATTTT
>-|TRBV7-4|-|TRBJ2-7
CASSLRGYEQYF
TGTGCCAGCAGTTTACGGGGCTACGAGCAGTACTTC
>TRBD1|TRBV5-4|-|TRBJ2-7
CASSSPGTATYEQYF
TGTGCCAGCAGCTCTCCCGGGACAGCCACCTACGAGCAGTACTTC
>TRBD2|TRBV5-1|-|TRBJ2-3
CASSLMSGGSTDTQYF
TGCGCCAGCAGCTTGATGAGCGGGGGCAGCACAGATACGCAGTATTTT
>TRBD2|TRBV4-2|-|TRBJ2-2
CASSQESGGAGELFF
TGTGCCAGCAGCCAAGAAAGCGGGGGGGCCGGGGAGCTGTTTTTT
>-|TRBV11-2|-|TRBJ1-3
CASRSAKQGFSGNTIYF
TGTGCCAGCAGATCAGCCAAACAGGGCTTCTCTGGAAACACCATATATTTT
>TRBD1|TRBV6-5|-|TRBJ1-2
CASSLLDRGYGYTF
TGTGCCAGCAGCCTTCTGGACAGGGGGTATGGCTACACCTTC
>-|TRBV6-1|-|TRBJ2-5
CATRGDSSGETQYF
TGTGCCACCAGGGGGGACAGCAGTGGGGAGACCCAGTACTTC